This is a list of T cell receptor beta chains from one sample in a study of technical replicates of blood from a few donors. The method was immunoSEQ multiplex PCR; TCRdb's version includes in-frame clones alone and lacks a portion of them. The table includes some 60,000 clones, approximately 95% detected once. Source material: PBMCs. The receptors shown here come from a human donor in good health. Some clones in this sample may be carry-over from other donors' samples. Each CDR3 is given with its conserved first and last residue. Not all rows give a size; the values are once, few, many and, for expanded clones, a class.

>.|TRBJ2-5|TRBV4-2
CASTPSVGTGSQTQYF
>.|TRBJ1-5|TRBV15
CATSLGGWDQPQHF
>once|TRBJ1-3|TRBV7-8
CASSRDGSSGNTIYF
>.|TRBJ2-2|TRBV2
CASSERSGGAGELFF
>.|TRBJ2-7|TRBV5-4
CASSLAGGGYGEQYF
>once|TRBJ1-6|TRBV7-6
CASSPTRDSPLHF
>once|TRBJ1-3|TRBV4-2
CASSSLQGTGNTIYF
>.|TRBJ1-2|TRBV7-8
CASSSRGTTKGGYTF
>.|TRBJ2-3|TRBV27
CASRPSGGAWDTQYF
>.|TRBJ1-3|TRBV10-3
CAIRGTGEISPLNTIYF
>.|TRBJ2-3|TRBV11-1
CASSPGTRSSTDTQYF
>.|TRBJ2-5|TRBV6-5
CASSYGGQETQYF
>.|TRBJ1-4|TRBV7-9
CASSSGVGARGEKLFF
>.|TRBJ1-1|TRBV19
CASRPTGGEWTEAFF
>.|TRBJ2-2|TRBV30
CAWRGAGELFF
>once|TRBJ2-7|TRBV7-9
CASSPSLAGGPHEQYF
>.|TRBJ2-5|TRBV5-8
CASSLTGTSGSQETQYF
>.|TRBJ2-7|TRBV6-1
CASSRDRGRDEQYF
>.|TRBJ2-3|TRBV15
CATSRGSTGATDTQYF